One and the same sample provided the 27 T cell receptor beta chains below, sequenced in a study of blood T cells in healthy people across ages. A second PCR of roughly 6 to 12 cycles used a sample-barcoded 5' primer and a J-beta primer mix. MiXCR, applied by TCRdb to the 5' RACE reads, yields one record per CDR3 protein. The data contain nearly 800,000 distinct CDR3 sequences, roughly 50% of them singletons. Material for sequencing was blood. The receptors come from a man aged 35 to 55 in good health.

This chain connects TRBV6-2 or TRBV6-3 to TRBJ2-7; 8 bases fit TRBD1. The germline V gene encodes CDR1 MNHEY and CDR2 SVGEGT. This CDR3 has 14 residues. The trim removed 9 bases at V and 0 bases at J, leaving 7 bases unmatched. CDR3 nucleotides: TGTGCCAGTGGGGACAGGCGGAGCTCCTACGAGCAGTACTTC. The encoded protein is CASGDRRSSYEQYF.

This clonotype appeared once. The chain is built from TRBV5-1 and TRBJ2-7; 7 bases are shared with TRBD2. V dropped 1 base and J dropped 7; count of bases not matched to a gene: 11. This CDR3 comprises 15 residues. CDR1 and CDR2 from the germline V gene are SGHRS and YFSETQ. CDR3 nucleotide sequence: TGCGCCAGCAGCTTGCCTGCGGGACTATACAATGAGCAGTACTTC. Its protein is CASSLPAGLYNEQYF.

The table lists this clonotype with a few counts. A read error may produce the germline difference seen at one junction end. V usage is TRBV7-2 and J usage is TRBJ1-5, with D perhaps matching TRBD1 (5 bases). This CDR3 is 16 amino acids long. Per the germline V gene, CDR1 is SGHTA and CDR2 is FQGNSA. In DNA, the CDR3 is TGTGCTAGCAGCCTAGGGGCAGGGCTATTCAATCAGCCCCAGCATTTT. Translating gives CASSLGAGLFNQPQHF.

CDR3 DNA sequence: TGCAGCGTTGACCGACAGGGTGGCGGTCAGTACTTC. It yields the protein CSVDRQGGGQYF. The rearrangement links TRBV29-1 to TRBJ2-5; 7 bases are shared with TRBD1. The V segment lost 3 bases and the J segment 11 bases; nucleotides outside the gene matches: 9. The CDR3 runs to 12 residues. Germline CDR1 reads SQVTM; CDR2 reads ANQGSEA.

Details on this clonotype: The junction departs from the called germline gene at one end, perhaps through a read error. The CDR3 here is CSVGGGGFNEQLF. The DNA for the CDR3 is TGCAGCGTTGGGGGGGGCGGGTTCAATGAGCAGTTATTC. V and J are TRBV29-1 and TRBJ2-1, with a weak D call TRBD2 (7 bases). Germline V CDR1 and CDR2: SQVTM, ANQGSEA. CDR3 length equals 13 residues.

This chain links TRBV7-9 with TRBJ2-3; 16 nucleotides agree with TRBD2. The CDR3 runs 16 residues. Unmatched junction bases numbered 7, after V lost 3 bases and J lost 10 bases. CDR1 SEHNR and CDR2 FQNEAQ come from the germline V gene (reference sequence). The CDR3 DNA follows: TGTGCCAGCAGCTTGGGACTAGCGGGGGGGATTAATGCGCAGTATTTT. The encoded protein is CASSLGLAGGINAQYF.

The chain recombines TRBV18 with TRBJ1-2; TRBD1 is a possible D gene (6 bases). The CDR3 is 14 residues long. Trimming took off 2 bases at V and 6 bases at J, with 13 bases between the two ends. Germline CDR1 KGHSH, CDR2 LQKENI. As DNA, the CDR3 is TGTGCCAGCTCACCAGGGGGCAGGGAACATGGCTACACCTTC. Protein sequence: CASSPGGREHGYTF.

The CDR3, as DNA: TGTGCCAGCAGACCTAGCGTTCCCGAGGCCCAGTACTTC. Translating it yields CASRPSVPEAQYF. V gene TRBV7-6 combines with J gene TRBJ2-5; D may be TRBD2 (6 bases). Trimming left V 6 bases short and J 9 bases short, with 17 bases between. The CDR3 consists of 13 residues. Germline V gene data show CDR1 as SGHVS and CDR2 as FNYEAQ.

Of note for this clonotype: An end of the junction differs from the germline gene, which may be a read error. The chain uses TRBV4-2 and TRBJ1-5; no clear D gene. Germline CDR1 and CDR2: LGHNA and YNFKEQ. The CDR3 runs 15 residues. The CDR3 DNA sequence: TGTGCCAGCAACCAAGGAGCCCAGGGCAATCAGCCCCAGCATTTT. Translated: CASNQGAQGNQPQHF.

V usage is TRBV5-5 and J usage is TRBJ1-4, with D possibly TRBD1 on 6 matching bases. The CDR3 length is 15 residues. V lost 4 bases, J lost 5 bases, and 15 bases lay in between. CDR1 and CDR2 (germline): SGHKS, YYEKEE (reference sequence). The CDR3 here is CASSRDIFRNEKLFF. CDR3 bases: TGTGCCAGCAGCCGGGACATTTTCCGGAATGAAAAACTGTTTTTT.

This clonotype has only one observation. Germline is not matched at one junction end, which may reflect a read error. The J gene is TRBJ2-2, the V gene TRBV7-2, with a possible D match to TRBD2 (6 bases). The CDR3 totals 14 residues. Germline V lookup: CDR1 SGHTA, CDR2 FQGNSA. The CDR3 region is CAGSLFGGTGELFF. The CDR3 region has the DNA TGTGCCGGCAGCCTATTCGGGGGAACCGGGGAGCTGTTTTTT.

The chain carries TRBV6-1 and TRBJ1-2; 10 bases are a match to TRBD1. The CDR3 consists of 17 residues. Germline values: CDR1 MNHNS, CDR2 SASEGT. After removal of 3 bases from V and 6 bases from J, the junction contained 13 bases not matched to a gene. In DNA, the CDR3 is TGTGCCAGCAGTGAGGTTTTGGGACAGGGGATCCGAGATGGCTACACCTTC. This gives the protein CASSEVLGQGIRDGYTF.

This rearrangement joins TRBV2 to TRBJ1-5; D is unresolved. The CDR3 runs 16 residues. Per germline, CDR1 SNHLY and CDR2 FYNNEI. The V gene lost 4 bases and the J gene lost 2 bases, with 15 bases spanning the gap. The CDR3 is CASSVHGSSGNQPQHF. For the CDR3, the DNA is TGTGCCAGCAGTGTTCACGGGTCTTCCGGCAATCAGCCCCAGCATTTT.

The rearrangement links TRBV14 to TRBJ2-7, with TRBD2 matching 10 bases. The CDR3 extends over 17 amino acids. CDR1 SGHDN and CDR2 FVKESK come from the germline V gene. The ends lost 1 base at V and 0 bases at J; junction bases unmatched: 6. The CDR3 loop reads CASSQGVAGGPSYEQYF. CDR3 DNA sequence: TGTGCCAGCAGCCAAGGGGTAGCGGGAGGTCCCTCCTACGAGCAGTACTTC. Full variable domain (missing parts from reference TRBV14 and TRBJ2-7): EAGVTQFPSHSVIEKGQTVTLRCDPISGHDNLYWYRRVMGKEIKFLLHFVKESKQDESGMPNNRFLAERTGGTYSTLKVQPAELEDSGVYFCASSQGVAGGPSYEQYFGPGTRLTVT.

V gene TRBV28 combines with J gene TRBJ2-5; 8 bases fit TRBD2. The end of the DNA fits TRBJ2-7 better, so the J call may be wrong. Germline CDR1 is MDHEN and CDR2 is SYDVKM. The CDR3 length is 14 residues. The CDR3 nucleotides are TGTGCCAGCGCCGGGGGGGGCAGTGACGGCGAGCAGTACTTC. Encoded protein: CASAGGGSDGEQYF.

J is TRBJ2-1 and V is TRBV2; D is unresolved. V lost 2 bases to trimming and J lost 6 bases, with 5 bases between them. This CDR3 is built from 12 residues. CDR1 and CDR2 from the germline V gene are SNHLY and FYNNEI. This CDR3 is CASSEQTNEQFF. Here the CDR3 DNA reads TGTGCCAGCAGTGAACAAACCAATGAGCAGTTCTTC.

This clonotype was counted only a few times. V is TRBV11-2 and J is TRBJ1-2; tentatively, D is TRBD1 (5 bases). Germline lookup yields CDR1 SGHAT and CDR2 FQNNGV. The ends were cut back, 5 bases at V and 7 bases at J, with 17 bases in the middle. CDR3 length equals 14 residues. CDR3 nucleotide sequence: TGTGCCAGCAGCCAATTAACCGGGGGTGGTGGCTACACCTTC. It codes for CASSQLTGGGGYTF. The complete variable domain, with remaining parts taken from reference TRBV11-2 and TRBJ1-2, reads EAGVAQSPRYKIIEKRQSVAFWCNPISGHATLYWYQQILGQGPKLLIQFQNNGVVDDSQLPKDRFSAERLKGVDSTLKIQPAKLEDSAVYLCASSQLTGGGGYTFGSGTRLTVV.

J is TRBJ2-5 and V is TRBV20-1; D may be TRBD1 (6 bases). Germline values: CDR1 DFQATT, CDR2 SNEGSKA (reference sequence). The CDR3 is 14 residues long. Trimming removed 6 bases at V and 7 bases at J, with 21 bases between. The CDR3 reads CSAVGIQGHGTQYF. Here the CDR3 DNA reads TGCAGTGCCGTAGGGATACAGGGTCACGGGACCCAGTACTTC.

This clonotype was counted between two and nine times. The rearrangement uses TRBV6-5 and TRBJ1-1; D is unresolved. V lost 7 bases to trimming and J lost 3 bases, with 3 bases between them. The germline V gene encodes CDR1 MNHEY and CDR2 SVGAGI. The CDR3 consists of 10 residues. In DNA, the CDR3 is TGTGCCAGCATGGACACTGAAGCTTTCTTT. Translation: CASMDTEAFF.

A single count supports this clonotype. One junction end does not reproduce the germline sequence, and a read error may be involved. The chain combines TRBV12-3 or TRBV12-4 with TRBJ1-5; D call uncertain. The length of the CDR3 is 13 residues. The CDR3 spells CAGSFGLQQPQHF. The CDR3 nucleotides are TGTGCCGGCAGTTTTGGGCTTCAGCAGCCCCAGCATTTT.

The chain's CDR3 is CASSSGTGANVLTF. The DNA of the CDR3 is TGTGCCAGCAGCTCAGGAACAGGGGCCAACGTCCTGACTTTC. The chain employs TRBV7-3 and TRBJ2-6; no clear D. Germline CDR1 is SGHTA and CDR2 is FQGTGA. The CDR3 has 14 residues. V was clipped by 4 bases and J by 4 bases, with 8 bases between them.

This clonotype was seen only a few times. V is TRBV9 and J is TRBJ2-5, with 8 bases fitting TRBD2. V lost 3 bases, J lost 2 bases, and 6 bases stayed unmatched. CDR3 length: 15 amino acids. The germline V gene encodes CDR1 SGDLS and CDR2 YYNGEE. The CDR3 region has the DNA TGTGCCAGCAGCGGTTTAGCGGGGATACAAGAGACCCAGTACTTC. Amino acids: CASSGLAGIQETQYF.

V gene TRBV4-3 combines with J gene TRBJ2-1, with 8 bases lining up with TRBD2. V was pared by 6 bases and J by 7 bases, with 14 bases of the junction left unmatched. Germline loops: CDR1 LGHNA, CDR2 YSLEER. CDR3 length equals 16 residues. This chain's CDR3 is CASSASGSRAGNEQFF. The CDR3 DNA sequence: TGCGCCAGCAGTGCTAGCGGGTCTAGGGCCGGGAATGAGCAGTTCTTC.

In this sample, this clonotype turned up a few times. This rearrangement joins TRBV20-1 to TRBJ2-1; TRBD1 aligns across 9 bases. This CDR3 comprises 12 residues. Germline V lookup: CDR1 DFQATT, CDR2 SNEGSKA (reference sequence). V gave up 5 bases and J gave up 6 bases; unmatched junction bases: 2. CDR3 sequence: CSAWDRVNEQFF. In DNA form, the CDR3 reads TGCAGTGCTTGGGACAGGGTCAATGAGCAGTTCTTC.

This chain links TRBV25-1 with TRBJ1-6; TRBD1 matches at 7 bases. Germline values: CDR1 MGHDK, CDR2 SYGVNS. J was trimmed by 5 bases and V by 9 bases; bases with no gene match: 10. This CDR3 has 15 residues. CDR3 DNA sequence: TGTGCCAGTAAGGGGGCAGAGGGTAATAATTCACCCCTCCACTTT. Translated, it gives CASKGAEGNNSPLHF.

The chain uses TRBV5-1 and TRBJ2-5; 8 positions match TRBD2. V shed 0 bases and J 9 bases; nucleotides not matched to a gene: 1. The length of the CDR3 is 12 residues. Germline V gene sequence: CDR1 SGHRS, CDR2 YFSETQ. Here the CDR3 reads CASSLDGGAQYF. The CDR3 bases are TGCGCCAGCAGCTTGGACGGGGGGGCCCAGTACTTC.

The chain is built from TRBV20-1 and TRBJ1-2, with 8 bases fitting TRBD1. There are 15 residues in the CDR3. Germline V CDR1 and CDR2: DFQATT, SNEGSKA (reference sequence). V lost 5 bases, J lost 2 bases, and 10 bases stayed unmatched. This CDR3 is CSADKDRVENYGYTF. The CDR3 region has the DNA TGCAGTGCTGATAAGGACAGGGTAGAAAACTATGGCTACACCTTC.